These T cell receptor beta chains were read from a single sample in a study of T cells after yellow fever vaccination. Each CDR3 protein is one row after TCRdb ran MiXCR on the 5' RACE reads. Of under 300,000 distinct CDR3 sequences listed, 6.9% were seen once; the top ten hold about 0.85%. Sequencing used CD4+ T cells sorted from PBMCs, obtained 15 days after the yellow fever booster vaccination. The receptor set was obtained from a young man who received the YFV17D yellow fever vaccine. Each CDR3 is given without its conserved first and last residue. Each record gives: V gene, CDR3 protein.

>TRBV10-3
AISESTQFERNYGYT
>TRBV5-1
ASSREFGPRSEQY
>TRBV2
ASSFGTSDPGELF
>TRBV5-6
ASSPGLAGAEQY
>TRBV12-3/TRBV12-4
ASSAQVNIQY
>TRBV19
ASIHPNTGELF
>TRBV3-1
ASSQALPSGANVLT
>TRBV6-2/TRBV6-3
ASSWSDRDQETQY
>TRBV5-1
ASSLAMRNEQF
>TRBV19
ASSSWPTTTNEKLF
>TRBV20-1
SASVQRGYNEQF
>TRBV7-3
ASSLQPGPGNTQY
>TRBV5-1
ASSDVAGSYEQY
>TRBV7-2
ASSLPSGKGADTQY
>TRBV20-1
SAPNPPEQY
>TRBV12-3/TRBV12-4
ASSRGALDTQY
>TRBV23-1
ASSRPWDSPYEQY
>TRBV9
ASSVAGGSYNEQF
>TRBV7-2
ASSPRAGGGEQY
>TRBV9
ASSVGPGTSAYEQY
>TRBV3-1
ASSQHDRATEAF
>TRBV30
AWNGRVGSYNEQF
>TRBV20-1
SAVAGGFPYNEQF
>TRBV4-2
ASSQGQGNYEQY